Here is one T cell receptor beta chain with its context. The clone's antigen remains unknown. One base away there is no much larger clone; base qualities are not given. TCRbeta CDR3 regions were amplified from genomic DNA by means of the immunoSEQ Assay, a bias-controlled multiplex PCR. The paper's processing steps were these. The number of nucleated cells in each sample was estimated from the amplification of reference gene primers within the assay. To quantify the absolute abundance of each unique TCRbeta CDR3 rearrangement, sequence reads were collapsed and filtered. For each sample, productive Simpson clonality was calculated by taking the square root of Simpson's diversity index across productive rearrangements. TCRdb re-hosts the immuneACCESS table, in-frame sequences only. Its copies lack some clones; in the studies checked, an unresolved V gene accounts for under half of them, and the cause for the rest is not known. D and trimming were read from the DNA, whereas the V and J calls and clone size are those reported in that table. The table for this sample lists approximately 53,000 clones; about 89% of them were counted only once. About 28% of the sample is in the top ten clones.

The CDR3 runs 16 amino acids, cysteine and phenylalanine included. CDR3 DNA only is kept here, 48 bases in frame from base 1. CDR1 and CDR2 are drawn from the germline V gene: SGDLS, YYNGEE. Unmatched junction bases come to 7, with V trimmed by 4 bases and J by 0 bases. The data are from a study of blood T cell repertoires in COVID-19 (dated by TCRdb to 2018 to 2021). About the investigation overall: Collaborator samples came from the United States, Italy and Spain and covered acute and convalescent phases of COVID-19. HLA class I and class II types, where available, came from metadata supplied by the sample provider rather than from assay-based typing. A de-identified subject ID, COVID-19 status, age in years and sex were almost always included in the sample metadata. The repertoires were made available in a free public database intended to serve as a resource for research on the immune response to SARS-CoV-2. Subjects who had been exposed to COVID-19, were actively infected with it, or had recovered from it provided the deeply sampled blood TCRbeta repertoires that made up the dataset. Samples were obtained from the ongoing ImmuneRACE study (first 160 participants) and from over 1,000 subjects provided by 6 global collaborators. The prospective study material was composed of cDNA or gDNA derived from T cells, B-cell-depleted T cells, or PBMCs.

Collaborating institutions collected whole blood in K2EDTA tubes following their own protocols. Collaborator samples were shipped for TCRbeta analysis as frozen whole blood, isolated PBMCs, or DNA extracted from either sample type. What the work shows at the level of the full study, not this receptor alone: Clinical and demographic metadata were provided uncurated, with the amount varying by source and participant.

The V and J genes are TRBV9 and TRBJ2-1, with 7 junctional bases fitting TRBD1. The TCR comes from a human donor in a cohort sampled during active COVID-19. The sample taken for sequencing was peripheral blood. The base sequence is TGTGCCAGCAGCCCGACGGACAGGACCTCCTACAATGAGCAGTTCTTC. It codes for CASSPTDRTSYNEQFF.